What follows are 11 T cell receptor beta chains derived from one specimen sequenced in a study of cytomegalovirus exposure and HLA in healthy donors. The PCR contained 60 Vbeta and 13 Jbeta primers. Sequencing used immunoSEQ multiplex PCR; TCRdb keeps in-frame clones, though not all of them. The profile shows around 180,000 clones, approximately 80% of them singletons. The sequencing input was PBMCs. The receptors originated from a woman aged 45-59 years in good health and CMV-seronegative.

The genes are TRBV18 and TRBJ1-1, with D possibly being TRBD1 (6 bases). This CDR3 is built from 14 residues. V dropped 6 bases and J dropped 11 bases, with 22 bases sitting between them. Germline V gives CDR1 KGHSH, CDR2 LQKENI. The CDR3 DNA is TGTGCCAGCTCCCACACGGGGGGCCCTTGGGATGCTTTCTTT. Translation: CASSHTGGPWDAFF.

V and J are TRBV18 and TRBJ2-1; 11 bases agree with TRBD2. Germline loops: CDR1 KGHSH, CDR2 LQKENI. The J segment lost 4 bases and the V segment lost 2 bases, leaving 4 bases of the junction unmatched. CDR3 length: 16 amino acids. CDR3 sequence: CASSPNLAGGYNEQFF. In DNA, the CDR3 is TGTGCCAGCTCACCAAATCTAGCGGGAGGTTACAATGAGCAGTTCTTC.

The rearrangement joins TRBV5-4 to TRBJ1-2; 7 bases agree with TRBD1. J was trimmed by 6 bases and V by 2 bases; bases with no gene match: 7. Germline V gene lookup returns CDR1 SGHNT and CDR2 YYREEE (reference sequence). The CDR3 runs 14 residues. The CDR3 is CASSLPRGQDGYTF. The CDR3 DNA sequence: TGTGCCAGCAGCTTACCAAGGGGGCAGGATGGCTACACCTTC. Full variable domain (missing parts from reference TRBV5-4 and TRBJ1-2): ETGVTQSPTHLIKTRGQQVTLRCSSQSGHNTVSWYQQALGQGPQFIFQYYREEENGRGNFPPRFSGLQFPNYSSELNVNALELDDSALYLCASSLPRGQDGYTFGSGTRLTVV.

This chain uses TRBV15 with TRBJ2-2; 7 nucleotides align to TRBD2. The V gene end was trimmed by 0 bases and the J gene end by 5 bases; junction bases not matched to a gene: 12. CDR1 is LNHNV and CDR2 is YYDKDF in the germline V gene (reference sequence). The CDR3 spans 18 residues. The CDR3 coding sequence is TGTGCCACCAGCAGAGACACCCCCGGGGAGGGCCGGACCGGGGAGCTGTTTTTT. The encoded protein is CATSRDTPGEGRTGELFF.

The chain is built from TRBV29-1 and TRBJ2-2; D remains unclear. CDR1 and CDR2 (germline): SQVTM, ANQGSEA. CDR3 length: 12 residues. Between the trimmed V and J ends, which lost 3 bases and 1 base, there was a span of 3 bases. Here the CDR3 reads CSVDKNTGELFF. CDR3 nucleotide sequence: TGCAGCGTTGACAAGAACACCGGGGAGCTGTTTTTT.

The chain joins TRBV19 to TRBJ2-1, with 11 nucleotides matching TRBD1. Germline V lookup: CDR1 LNHDA, CDR2 SQIVND (reference sequence). J was trimmed by 6 bases and V by 7 bases; bases with no gene match: 5. The CDR3 spans 14 residues. DNA for the CDR3: TGTGCCAGTACCCCGGACAGGGGGCCCAATGAGCAGTTCTTC. This codes for CASTPDRGPNEQFF.

The chain has TRBV28 and TRBJ1-2; a possible D gene is TRBD1 (5 bases). The V gene's germline CDR1 is MDHEN and CDR2 SYDVKM. The CDR3 sequence is 14 residues long. The germline V and J ends were trimmed by 5 bases and 3 bases, with 13 bases remaining between them. CDR3 residues: CASSPSGRDYGYTF. The DNA for the CDR3 is TGTGCCAGCAGTCCCTCAGGGAGGGACTATGGCTACACCTTC.

With respect to this clone: The CDR3 ends on some other residue instead of the conserved phenylalanine or tryptophan, so this is likely a read error. The DNA is left out, because the CDR3 cannot be placed on it with certainty; the CDR3 is given as TCRdb lists it. This chain joins TRBV20-1 and TRBJ1-1. Germline V lookup: CDR1 DFQATT, CDR2 SNEGSKA (reference sequence). The CDR3 is 8 amino acids long, termini counted. Here the CDR3 reads CSANPGRI.

J is TRBJ2-5 and V is TRBV28; TRBD1 matches at 9 bases. Germline lookup yields CDR1 MDHEN and CDR2 SYDVKM. Unmatched junction bases numbered 9, after V lost 5 bases and J lost 5 bases. The CDR3 runs to 15 residues. The CDR3 nucleotides read TGTGCCAGCAGTCGTCCGGGACAGGGAAGGGAGACCCAGTACTTC. Its protein product is CASSRPGQGRETQYF.

The V call is TRBV7-9, the J call TRBJ2-4; 7 bases align to TRBD1. V trimming: 1 base; J trimming: 5 bases; junction bases outside the gene matches: 8. Germline V lookup: CDR1 SEHNR, CDR2 FQNEAQ (reference sequence). CDR3 length: 16 amino acids. CDR3 in DNA: TGTGCCAGCAGCTTAGATTTGGGAGACAGGGAAAACATTCAGTACTTC. As protein: CASSLDLGDRENIQYF.

The chain carries TRBV2 and TRBJ2-7; TRBD1 aligns across 10 bases. The V segment lost 8 bases and the J segment 5 bases; nucleotides outside the gene matches: 3. The CDR3 has 12 residues. Germline V CDR1 and CDR2: SNHLY, FYNNEI. CDR3 nucleotide sequence: TGTGCCAGCCTGGGACAGGGGAACGAGCAGTACTTC. The encoded protein is CASLGQGNEQYF.